A single sample is the source of the 22 T cell receptor beta chains below, sequenced in a study of a mutant IDH1 vaccine in newly diagnosed glioma. The repertoire was sequenced with immunoSEQ multiplex PCR; TCRdb's copy has only in-frame clones and lacks some. Found here are about 96,000 clones, about four fifths of them singletons; the top ten hold 7% to 9%. Stated time point: baseline, week 1 (first vaccination visit). Treatment indicated: pre-vaccination baseline after standard-of-care therapy. Sequencing used PBMCs, obtained from a glioma patient treated with radiotherapy, temozolomide or both. These receptors were taken from a man aged 40-49 years with glioma.

CDR3 nucleotide sequence: TGTGCCAGCAGCGCCAGACGTGATGGCTACACCTTC. Translation: CASSARRDGYTF. This chain uses TRBV7-2 with TRBJ1-2; D is unresolved. The V end lost 5 bases, the J end lost 6 bases, and 10 bases lay between the germline ends. The CDR3 has 12 amino acids. In germline, CDR1 is SGHTA, CDR2 FQGNSA.

The chain links TRBV5-1 to TRBJ1-1; unclear D gene. Germline V lookup: CDR1 SGHRS, CDR2 YFSETQ. V was pared by 3 bases and J by 1 base, with 13 bases between. There are 15 residues in the CDR3. This CDR3 is CASSSNGLKNTEAFF. The CDR3 coding sequence is TGCGCCAGCAGCTCAAACGGACTGAAGAACACTGAAGCTTTCTTT.

The chain couples TRBV9 to TRBJ1-1; D not resolved. The CDR3 consists of 13 residues. Germline values: CDR1 SGDLS, CDR2 YYNGEE. Trimming stripped 0 bases from V and 7 bases from J, with 10 bases between. The CDR3 DNA reads TGTGCCAGCAGCGTAGAACCCAAGCTTGAAGCTTTCTTT. Amino acid sequence: CASSVEPKLEAFF.

This clone was recorded once. The V and J genes are TRBV7-2 and TRBJ2-1, with 11 nucleotides matching TRBD2. Per germline, CDR1 SGHTA and CDR2 FQGNSA. The CDR3 covers 15 residues. The V gene end was trimmed by 0 bases and the J gene end by 9 bases; junction bases not matched to a gene: 4. CDR3 amino acids: CASSLALAGGGEQFF. CDR3 DNA: TGTGCCAGCAGCTTAGCTCTAGCGGGGGGTGGTGAGCAGTTCTTC.

V and J are TRBV7-2 and TRBJ2-7, with D perhaps matching TRBD1 (6 bases). The germline V and J ends were trimmed by 4 bases and 5 bases, with 9 bases remaining between them. The CDR3 covers 12 residues. From germline, CDR1 is SGHTA and CDR2 FQGNSA. The CDR3 sequence is CASSSAGDEQYF. CDR3 coding DNA: TGTGCCAGCAGCTCAGCAGGGGACGAGCAGTACTTC.

The chain joins TRBV7-9 to TRBJ1-1; D call uncertain. V dropped 6 bases and J dropped 4 bases, with 18 bases sitting between them. CDR1 is SEHNR and CDR2 is FQNEAQ in the germline V gene (reference sequence). The CDR3 extends over 15 amino acids. CDR3 bases: TGTGCCAGCAGATTGGGTCATGGGGAGGGCACTGAAGCTTTCTTT. This translates into CASRLGHGEGTEAFF.

CDR3 protein: CAWRIAGGQAKNIQYF. The DNA of the CDR3 is TGTGCCTGGAGGATAGCGGGGGGCCAAGCCAAAAACATTCAGTACTTC. The chain employs TRBV30 and TRBJ2-4; the match to TRBD2 covers 10 bases. Trimming at V came to 3 bases and at J to 0 bases, leaving 5 bases not matched to a gene. Germline loops: CDR1 GTSNPN, CDR2 SVGIG (reference sequence). This CDR3 contains 16 residues.

This chain's CDR3 is CASSEIGAGGLGYTF. CDR3 nucleotides: TGTGCCAGCAGTGAAATCGGGGCTGGGGGTCTAGGCTACACCTTC. The chain recombines TRBV25-1 with TRBJ1-2; the D gene is possibly TRBD1 (5 bases). Deletions cut 2 bases from V and 8 bases from J, with 18 bases between. CDR1 is MGHDK, CDR2 SYGVNS, per germline. The CDR3 has 15 amino acids.

The V and J genes are TRBV5-8 and TRBJ2-1; tentatively, D is TRBD2 (6 bases). Germline V CDR1 and CDR2: SGHTS, YDEGEE. The V end was cut by 1 base, the J end by 9 bases, with 14 bases between. This CDR3 has 14 residues. CDR3 in amino acids: CASSLTGLFGEQFF. The DNA for the CDR3 is TGTGCCAGCAGCTTGACCGGACTATTCGGTGAGCAGTTCTTC.

V usage is TRBV29-1 and J usage is TRBJ2-5; D is unresolved. The J call may be wrong; the DNA end is better matched by TRBJ2-7. Germline V gene lookup returns CDR1 SQVTM and CDR2 ANQGSEA. The CDR3 extends over 11 amino acids. The CDR3 protein is CSVVLAHEQYF. The CDR3 DNA reads as TGCAGCGTGGTATTAGCTCACGAGCAGTACTTC.

The chain uses TRBV15 and TRBJ2-7, with TRBD1 identical over 9 bases. The V gene's germline CDR1 is LNHNV and CDR2 YYDKDF (reference sequence). The J segment lost 5 bases and the V segment lost 1 base, leaving 9 bases of the junction unmatched. The CDR3 contains 16 residues. The CDR3 bases are TGTGCCACCAGCAGAGCCGCGGGGACAGGGTCGGACGAGCAGTACTTC. Protein product: CATSRAAGTGSDEQYF.

This sequence joins TRBV7-8 and TRBJ2-1; TRBD2 matches at 8 bases. Looked up from germline, CDR1 is SGHVS and CDR2 is FQNEAQ. The CDR3 has 15 residues. V shed 4 bases, J shed 0 bases, and the junction held 2 bases outside the gene matches. The DNA of the CDR3 is TGTGCCAGCAGCTACGGGGGGGCCTCCTACAATGAGCAGTTCTTC. Its protein is CASSYGGASYNEQFF.

V is TRBV4-2 and J is TRBJ2-1; D is perhaps TRBD2 (7 bases). Trimming cost V 0 bases and J 8 bases, with 17 bases left between them. This CDR3 contains 16 residues. The germline V gene encodes CDR1 LGHNA and CDR2 YNFKEQ. As DNA, the CDR3 is TGTGCCAGCAGCCAAGAATACGGGGGGCCCGCCGATGAGCAGTTCTTC. Amino acids: CASSQEYGGPADEQFF.

The chain has TRBV9 and TRBJ1-3; 7 nucleotides match TRBD1. With 2 bases clipped from V and 0 bases from J, the junction kept 5 bases outside the gene matches. This CDR3 is 16 amino acids long. Germline CDR1 SGDLS, CDR2 YYNGEE. CDR3 DNA: TGTGCCAGCAGCGTGCGGACAGGCTCCTCTGGAAACACCATATATTTT. Translation: CASSVRTGSSGNTIYF. Together with reference TRBV9 and TRBJ1-3, the CDR3 gives the full variable domain: DSGVTQTPKHLITATGQRVTLRCSPRSGDLSVYWYQQSLDQGLQFLIQYYNGEERAKGNILERFSAQQFPDLHSELNLSSLELGDSALYFCASSVRTGSSGNTIYFGEGSWLTVV.

In this sample, this clone turned up once. The V and J genes are TRBV19 and TRBJ1-5; D may be TRBD1 (5 bases). In germline, CDR1 is LNHDA, CDR2 SQIVND (reference sequence). CDR3 length: 14 amino acids. The germline V and J ends were trimmed by 1 base and 7 bases, with 11 bases remaining between them. The CDR3 reads CASSIVQGIQPQHF. Here the CDR3 DNA reads TGTGCCAGTAGTATAGTCCAGGGTATACAGCCCCAGCATTTT.

This clone was picked up a small number of times. This sequence joins TRBV6-5 and TRBJ2-7; TRBD1 matches at 8 bases. V trimming: 0 bases; J trimming: 3 bases; junction bases outside the gene matches: 4. In germline, CDR1 is MNHEY, CDR2 SVGAGI. The CDR3 consists of 15 residues. In DNA form, the CDR3 reads TGTGCCAGCAGTTACTCGCCGGGACAGGTCTACGAGCAGTACTTC. This translates into CASSYSPGQVYEQYF.

This rearrangement joins TRBV11-3 to TRBJ1-1; TRBD1 matches 7 bases. The CDR3 spans 15 residues. J gave up 2 bases and V 0 bases, and 3 bases lay outside the gene matches. Germline V CDR1 and CDR2: SGHNT, YENEEA. The chain's CDR3 is CASSLDHRGNTEAFF. The CDR3 nucleotides read TGTGCCAGCAGCTTAGACCACAGGGGAAACACTGAAGCTTTCTTT.

This chain links TRBV5-1 with TRBJ2-5, with D tentatively TRBD2 (6 bases). The V end lost 5 bases, the J end lost 4 bases, and 18 bases lay between the germline ends. The germline V gene has CDR1 SGHRS and CDR2 YFSETQ. This CDR3 spans 15 amino acids. CDR3 protein: CASRETGGTGETQYF. CDR3 in DNA: TGCGCCAGCAGGGAAACTGGGGGGACGGGAGAGACCCAGTACTTC.

The table lists this clone with a count of one. The chain combines TRBV7-9 with TRBJ2-3, with TRBD2 identical over 10 bases. The V segment lost 1 base and the J segment 2 bases; nucleotides outside the gene matches: 3. Germline CDR1 reads SEHNR; CDR2 reads FQNEAQ (reference sequence). CDR3 length: 16 amino acids. CDR3 sequence (DNA): TGTGCCAGCAGCTTAGGGCTAGCGGGGGACACAGATACGCAGTATTTT. It yields the protein CASSLGLAGDTDTQYF.

The V gene is TRBV29-1, the J gene TRBJ1-2; 8 nucleotides line up with TRBD1. The CDR3 extends over 15 amino acids. CDR1 is SQVTM, CDR2 ANQGSEA, per germline. J was trimmed by 0 bases and V by 3 bases; bases with no gene match: 6. The CDR3 nucleotides are TGCAGCGTTGACGCGACAGGGGCGGCTAACTATGGCTACACCTTC. Translation gives CSVDATGAANYGYTF. The full variable domain, completed using reference TRBV29-1 and TRBJ1-2, is SAVISQKPSRDICQRGTSLTIQCQVDSQVTMMFWYRQQPGQSLTLIATANQGSEATYESGFVIDKFPISRPNLTFSTLTVSNMSPEDSSIYLCSVDATGAANYGYTFGSGTRLTVV.

The V call is TRBV10-1, the J call TRBJ2-1; weak D call: TRBD1 (5 bases). The V gene's germline CDR1 is WNHNN and CDR2 SYGVQD (reference sequence). Trimming removed 0 bases from V and 10 bases from J, with 16 bases in between. CDR3 size: 15 residues. CDR3: CASSESRGSDREQFF. The CDR3 coding sequence is TGCGCCAGCAGTGAGTCTCGCGGCTCCGACAGAGAGCAGTTCTTC.

V and J are TRBV2 and TRBJ1-2; unclear D gene. The V gene's germline CDR1 is SNHLY and CDR2 FYNNEI. The CDR3 is 13 residues long. With 5 bases removed from V and 4 bases from J, the gap between germline ends came to 11 bases. The CDR3 DNA reads TGTGCCAGCAGTCGACCGCAAGGCTATGGCTACACCTTC. Amino acid sequence: CASSRPQGYGYTF.